This TCR beta chain was captured by sequencing in a study of cytomegalovirus exposure and HLA in healthy donors. Broader study findings: While the bulk of TCR sequences proved rare, some public TCRs turned up in many donors.

Details on this clone: Its target is unknown.

The PCR made use of 60 Vbeta and 13 Jbeta primers. TCRdb's table, derived via immunoSEQ multiplex PCR, lists solely in-frame clones and lacks some. In the table there are approximately 90,000 clones, about 75% of which are singletons. Germline V gene sequence: CDR1 SGDLS, CDR2 YYNGEE. Trimming pared 0 bases from V and 6 bases from J, leaving 9 bases between. The CDR3 consists of 13 residues. Material: PBMCs. The sequence derives from a woman in her thirties or forties in good health and CMV-seronegative. The rearrangement links TRBV9 to TRBJ1-2, with D uncertain. CDR3 region: CASSVVGGDGYTF. CDR3 DNA: TGTGCCAGCAGCGTAGTAGGAGGAGATGGCTACACCTTC. The full variable domain, in which reference TRBV9 and TRBJ1-2 provide the parts outside the CDR3, is DSGVTQTPKHLITATGQRVTLRCSPRSGDLSVYWYQQSLDQGLQFLIQYYNGEERAKGNILERFSAQQFPDLHSELNLSSLELGDSALYFCASSVVGGDGYTFGSGTRLTVV.